This is a list of T cell receptor beta chains from one sample in a study of blood T cell repertoires in COVID-19. The protocol was immunoSEQ multiplex PCR, while the TCRdb copy is restricted to in-frame clones and leaves out a portion. In the table there are 150,000 to 200,000 clones, 90% of which are singletons. Sequenced input: peripheral blood. The receptors originated from a man in his fifties or sixties with acute or convalescent COVID-19. The CDR3 runs from the conserved cysteine through the conserved F or W. The D gene is left open where the match is weak. Part of the rows lack a size; the others show once, few, many or a class for expanded clones.

TRBJ1-5	.	15	.	TRBV4-2	CASSPSQVSNQPQHF	TGTGCCAGCAGCCCAAGCCAGGTTAGCAATCAGCCCCAGCATTTT
TRBJ1-3	.	14	.	TRBV6-5	CASSPRYSGNTIYF	TGTGCCAGCAGTCCACGGTACTCTGGAAACACCATATATTTT
TRBJ2-7	few	13	.	TRBV2	CASREWYSYEQYF	TGTGCCAGCAGGGAGTGGTACTCCTACGAGCAGTACTTC
TRBJ2-7	.	15	TRBD2	TRBV7-2	CASSFTSGLSYEQYF	TGTGCCAGCAGCTTCACTAGCGGACTCTCCTACGAGCAGTACTTC
TRBJ2-7	.	17	.	TRBV21-1	CASSKVAGARYSYEQYF	TGTGCCAGCAGCAAAGTAGCGGGCGCTAGATACTCCTACGAGCAGTACTTC
TRBJ2-1	once	18	TRBD2	TRBV5-8	CASSSPRGLSGRYNEQFF	TGTGCCAGCAGCTCGCCAAGAGGACTAAGCGGGAGATACAATGAGCAGTTCTTC
TRBJ1-6	.	17	.	TRBV4-1	CASSQDGGVDNNSPLHF	TGCGCCAGCAGCCAAGATGGGGGGGTGGATAATAATTCACCCCTCCACTTT
TRBJ1-2	once	13	.	TRBV19	CASSTLALGGYTF	TGTGCCAGTAGTACGTTGGCCCTAGGCGGCTACACCTTC
TRBJ2-6	.	16	.	TRBV6-1	CASSEGEWAGANVLTF	TGTGCCAGCAGTGAAGGGGAGTGGGCCGGGGCCAACGTCCTGACTTTC
TRBJ2-1	.	16	TRBD2	TRBV9	CASSSSGGGSYNEQFF	TGTGCCAGCAGCTCTAGCGGGGGCGGCTCCTACAATGAGCAGTTCTTC
TRBJ2-2	.	16	TRBD2	TRBV19	CASSRGDSLNTGELFF	TGTGCCAGTAGTCGGGGGGACTCCCTTAACACCGGGGAGCTGTTTTTT
TRBJ1-2	.	15	TRBD1	TRBV13	CASSLGQGGNYGYTF	TGTGCCAGCAGCTTGGGACAGGGGGGAAACTATGGCTACACCTTC
TRBJ2-2	.	14	.	TRBV4-1	CASSQDQGHGELFF	TGCGCCAGCAGCCAAGATCAGGGACACGGGGAGCTGTTTTTT
TRBJ1-6	few	17	.	TRBV2	CASSEGRPGGVGSPLHF	TGTGCCAGCAGTGAAGGCCGGCCGGGAGGTGTGGGGTCACCCCTCCACTTT
TRBJ1-5	.	12	.	TRBV27	CASKMGGQPQHF	TGTGCCAGCAAAATGGGAGGACAGCCCCAGCATTTT
TRBJ2-2	once	17	TRBD1	TRBV19	CASSFPLGQTRTGELFF	TGTGCCAGTAGTTTCCCCCTGGGACAGACAAGAACCGGGGAGCTGTTTTTT
TRBJ2-1	.	15	TRBD2	TRBV4-1	CASSQVGLAANEQFF	TGCGCCAGCAGCCAAGTGGGACTAGCGGCCAATGAGCAGTTCTTC
TRBJ1-4	few	14	.	TRBV4-1	CASSQDWDNGKLFF	TGCGCCAGCAGCCAAGATTGGGACAACGGAAAACTGTTTTTT
TRBJ2-2	.	18	.	TRBV10-2	CASSQTSLSGAPGGELFF	TGCGCCAGCAGCCAAACAAGCCTTTCGGGAGCCCCGGGCGGGGAGCTGTTTTTT
TRBJ2-3	once	15	TRBD2	TRBV6-2/TRBV6-3	CASSPLAGGLDTQYF	TGTGCCAGCAGTCCACTAGCGGGGGGCTTAGATACGCAGTATTTT
TRBJ2-1	.	15	TRBD2	TRBV10-3	CATFSGTSGRNEQFF	TGTGCCACCTTTTCTGGGACTAGCGGGAGGAATGAGCAGTTCTTC
TRBJ1-2	.	14	TRBD1	TRBV19	CASTETGGTYGYTF	TGTGCCAGTACCGAGACAGGGGGTACCTATGGCTACACCTTC
TRBJ2-1	.	18	TRBD2	TRBV7-9	CASSLETSGTLSYNEQFF	TGTGCCAGCAGCTTAGAGACTAGCGGGACGTTATCCTACAATGAGCAGTTCTTC
TRBJ2-5	.	18	.	TRBV6-2/TRBV6-3	CASSYRDFRSAGQETQYF	TGTGCCAGCAGTTACCGGGACTTCCGATCGGCGGGCCAAGAGACCCAGTACTTC
TRBJ2-5	.	13	TRBD1	TRBV11-1	CASSWTGGETQYF	TGTGCCAGCAGCTGGACAGGGGGAGAGACCCAGTACTTC
TRBJ2-2	.	14	.	TRBV11-2	CASSLAGYTGELFF	TGTGCCAGCAGCTTAGCAGGGTACACCGGGGAGCTGTTTTTT
TRBJ2-5	.	14	TRBD2	TRBV9	CASSPAGSGETQYF	TGTGCCAGCAGCCCAGCGGGAAGTGGAGAGACCCAGTACTTC
TRBJ2-7	.	12	TRBD1	TRBV28	CASRTGSHEQYF	TGTGCCAGCAGGACAGGGTCCCACGAGCAGTACTTC
TRBJ2-7	.	13	.	TRBV19	CASSIVGAGEQYF	TGTGCCAGTAGTATCGTAGGGGCAGGGGAGCAGTACTTC
TRBJ1-3	.	15	TRBD1	TRBV11-2	CASSPDRGPGNTIYF	TGTGCCAGCAGCCCCGACAGGGGGCCTGGAAACACCATATATTTT
TRBJ1-5	.	15	TRBD1	TRBV5-3	CARSPIDRVAQPQHF	TGTGCCAGAAGTCCAATTGACAGGGTCGCACAGCCCCAGCATTTT
TRBJ1-3	.	18	TRBD1	TRBV4-1	CASSPGQGAFYSGNTIYF	TGCGCCAGCAGCCCCGGACAGGGGGCATTTTATTCTGGAAACACCATATATTTT
TRBJ2-3	.	15	TRBD2	TRBV6-5	CASSSSGGPGDTQYF	TGTGCCAGCAGTTCTAGCGGGGGGCCGGGTGATACGCAGTATTTT
TRBJ1-5	.	15	.	TRBV4-1	CASSQAGREGQPQHF	TGCGCCAGCAGCCAAGCGGGCAGGGAAGGGCAGCCCCAGCATTTT
TRBJ1-1	.	15	.	TRBV2	CASSESRQTNTEAFF	TGTGCCAGCAGTGAATCTAGACAGACGAACACTGAAGCTTTCTTT
TRBJ2-1	.	14	TRBD1	TRBV5-4	CASSYTGGDNEQFF	TGTGCCAGCAGCTACACAGGGGGCGACAATGAGCAGTTCTTC
TRBJ1-4	.	12	.	TRBV30	CAGAGGGEKLFF	TGTGCCGGGGCGGGGGGCGGTGAAAAACTGTTTTTT